Listed below are T cell receptor beta chains from one sample, sequenced in a study of Ad26.COV2.S vaccination and SARS-CoV-2 variants. Profiled with immunoSEQ multiplex PCR; TCRdb holds only in-frame clones, not every one. The sample has around 450,000 clones, roughly 87% seen once. The material was peripheral blood, obtained in a trial of Ad26.COV2.S vaccine versus placebo. The receptors stem from a person between 18 and 60 years old who received the Ad26.COV2.S COVID-19 vaccine or a placebo. Both conserved end residues are part of each CDR3. The D gene is left open where the match is weak. Clone size appears in some rows only: once, few, many, or a class for an expanded clone.

size	J	D	V	DNA	CDR3
.	TRBJ1-5	.	TRBV6-2/TRBV6-3	TGTGCCAGCAGTTACACCCTCCAGCCCCAGCATTTT	CASSYTLQPQHF
once	TRBJ1-2	.	TRBV7-9	TGTGCCAGCAGCTCCCCTCGGGAAAACTTCAACTATGGCTACACCTTC	CASSSPRENFNYGYTF
.	TRBJ1-6	.	TRBV13	TGTGCCAGCAGCTTAAGGCGGGAGACCCTTGAATATAATTCACCCCTCCACTTT	CASSLRRETLEYNSPLHF
.	TRBJ1-1	.	TRBV14	TGTGCCAGCAGCTCCTCTTTTCGGACTGAAGCTTTCTTT	CASSSSFRTEAFF
.	TRBJ2-1	.	TRBV6-2/TRBV6-3	TGTGCCAGCAGCCCCAGACTAGATGAGCAGTTCTTC	CASSPRLDEQFF
.	TRBJ1-2	.	TRBV23-1	TGCGCCCGCAGGACGGAACTTCGAACCGGGCCGGAAGGCTACACCTTC	CARRTELRTGPEGYTF
.	TRBJ1-4	.	TRBV28	TGTGCCACCAAGGGGGATAATGAAAAACTGTTTTTT	CATKGDNEKLFF
.	TRBJ2-1	.	TRBV5-1	TGCGCCAGCAGCTTGGGGTGGACCGCTGCAAATGAGCAGTTCTTC	CASSLGWTAANEQFF
.	TRBJ2-5	TRBD1	TRBV6-2/TRBV6-3	TGTGCCAGCAGTTACTCCAGGGGGTGGTACCAAGAGACCCAGTACTTC	CASSYSRGWYQETQYF
once	TRBJ1-2	.	TRBV14	TGTGCCAGCGGTGGGGAGGGCTACACCTTC	CASGGEGYTF
.	TRBJ2-3	TRBD1	TRBV13	TGTGCCAGCAGCATAGGACAGGGGGGGGGCACAGATACGCAGTATTTT	CASSIGQGGGTDTQYF
.	TRBJ1-5	TRBD1	TRBV9	TGTGCCAGCAGCCGTCGGGACAGTAATCAGCCCCAGCATTTT	CASSRRDSNQPQHF
once	TRBJ1-2	.	TRBV18	TGTGCCAGCTCACCAGGGAGTTTAGGAAACTATGGCTACACCTTC	CASSPGSLGNYGYTF
.	TRBJ2-5	.	TRBV11-3	TGTGCCAGCAGCTTCGGGACGGAGACCCAGTACTTC	CASSFGTETQYF
once	TRBJ2-1	TRBD2	TRBV5-6	TGTGCCAGCAGCTTACTAGCGGGAGGGCCCACTGAGCAGTTCTTC	CASSLLAGGPTEQFF
.	TRBJ1-1	.	TRBV27	TGTGCCAGCAGTTTATTGTCCCTTGGGCTAACCGACGGCATGAACACTGAAGCTTTCTTT	CASSLLSLGLTDGMNTEAFF
.	TRBJ1-1	.	TRBV6-2/TRBV6-3	TGTGCCAGCAGTTCGGACACCTCGAACACTGAAGCTTTCTTT	CASSSDTSNTEAFF
.	TRBJ1-1	.	TRBV27	TGTGCCAGCAGTTACCTAGGGGGTACTGAAGCTTTCTTT	CASSYLGGTEAFF
once	TRBJ2-5	.	TRBV19	TGTGCCAGTAGTATAGGTGGAGGGGCGCACCGAGAGACCCAGTACTTC	CASSIGGGAHRETQYF
.	TRBJ2-5	TRBD2	TRBV5-4	TGTGCCAGCAGCCGCGGGGGAGGGACCCAGTACTTC	CASSRGGGTQYF
.	TRBJ2-2	.	TRBV6-2/TRBV6-3	TGTGCCAGCAGTCAACCCCCGGGGGCCACCGGGGAGCTGTTTTTT	CASSQPPGATGELFF
once	TRBJ2-1	.	TRBV2	TGTGCCAGCACCAGGACCACTTACAATGAGCAGTTCTTC	CASTRTTYNEQFF
.	TRBJ1-6	.	TRBV19	TGTGCCAGTAGTGACAGGACTAATTCACCCCTCCACTTT	CASSDRTNSPLHF
.	TRBJ2-4	TRBD1	TRBV7-8	TGTGCCAGCAGCCTCAGACGCCAACGGGACAGGGCCAAAAACATTCAGTACTTC	CASSLRRQRDRAKNIQYF
.	TRBJ1-4	.	TRBV6-2/TRBV6-3	TGTGCCAGCAGTTACCGGCCACGGACAGCAACTAATGAAAAACTGTTTTTT	CASSYRPRTATNEKLFF
few	TRBJ2-3	TRBD2	TRBV5-4	TGTGCCAGCAGCTTGGGAACCGCGGGGGGGCCCACAGATACGCAGTATTTT	CASSLGTAGGPTDTQYF
.	TRBJ2-3	TRBD1	TRBV24-1	TGTGCCACCAGTGATCTCCCCGGGACAGGGGCAGATACGCAGTATTTT	CATSDLPGTGADTQYF
.	TRBJ2-5	.	TRBV24-1	TGTGCCACCAGTGATTCGTCCGCGGCTAACCAAGAGACCCAGTACTTC	CATSDSSAANQETQYF
.	TRBJ2-3	.	TRBV2	TGTGCCAGCAGTCGGAGCCAGGCTAGCACAGATACGCAGTATTTT	CASSRSQASTDTQYF
.	TRBJ2-7	TRBD2	TRBV29-1	TGCAGCGCACGGGGGGGCCGAAGCTCCTACGAGCAGTACTTC	CSARGGRSSYEQYF
.	TRBJ1-6	.	TRBV6-4	TGTGCCAGCAGTGACCAGTATAATTCACCCCTCCACTTT	CASSDQYNSPLHF
once	TRBJ1-2	.	TRBV30	TGTGCCTGGGGCCGCCCTAACTATGGCTACACCTTC	CAWGRPNYGYTF
.	TRBJ2-5	.	TRBV14	TGTGCCAGCAGCCAAGTCTTGCCCCGCGGGGAGACCCAGTACTTC	CASSQVLPRGETQYF
.	TRBJ2-1	.	TRBV5-1	TGCGCCAGCTCCGCGAGCTCCTACAATGAGCAGTTCTTC	CASSASSYNEQFF
.	TRBJ1-3	.	TRBV9	TGTGCCAGCAGCGTACAGGGTTCTGGAAACACCATATATTTT	CASSVQGSGNTIYF
.	TRBJ1-2	.	TRBV7-8	TGTGCCAGCAGCTTAACTTGGGGGGATGGCTACACCTTC	CASSLTWGDGYTF
.	TRBJ1-6	.	TRBV12-3/TRBV12-4	TGTGCCAGCAGGCATTATAATTCACCCCTCCACTTT	CASRHYNSPLHF
.	TRBJ1-2	.	TRBV2	TGTGCCAGCAGTACAGGAGTGTATGGCTACACCTTC	CASSTGVYGYTF
once	TRBJ1-1	TRBD1	TRBV7-2	TGTGCCAGCAGCCCTCTACGACAGGGTGAAGCTTTCTTT	CASSPLRQGEAFF
.	TRBJ2-1	.	TRBV7-2	TGTGCCAGCAGCTTAGCCAGGACCGGGTTTCAAAACGGGCAGTTCTTC	CASSLARTGFQNGQFF
.	TRBJ2-1	TRBD2	TRBV5-1	TGCGCCAGCAGCCTTACTAGCGGGGGGGACCGGCAGTTCTTC	CASSLTSGGDRQFF
.	TRBJ2-7	.	TRBV7-2	TGTGCCAGCAGCTTACAGGCGAACCAGTACCCCTACGAGCAGTACTTC	CASSLQANQYPYEQYF
.	TRBJ2-5	.	TRBV3-1/TRBV3-2	TGTGCCAGTCGGAGGACGGCTGGGGAGACCCAGTACTTC	CASRRTAGETQYF
.	TRBJ2-2	.	TRBV18	TGTGCCAGCTCTTGGACGAACACCGGGGAGCTGTTTTTT	CASSWTNTGELFF
.	TRBJ2-1	.	TRBV19	TGTGCCAGTAGTATAGCCCCGGACTCTGTCCCCTACAATGAGCAGTTCTTC	CASSIAPDSVPYNEQFF
once	TRBJ1-2	TRBD1	TRBV20-1	TGCAGTGCTAGTAAACAGGGGTCCGGGGGCTACACCTTC	CSASKQGSGGYTF